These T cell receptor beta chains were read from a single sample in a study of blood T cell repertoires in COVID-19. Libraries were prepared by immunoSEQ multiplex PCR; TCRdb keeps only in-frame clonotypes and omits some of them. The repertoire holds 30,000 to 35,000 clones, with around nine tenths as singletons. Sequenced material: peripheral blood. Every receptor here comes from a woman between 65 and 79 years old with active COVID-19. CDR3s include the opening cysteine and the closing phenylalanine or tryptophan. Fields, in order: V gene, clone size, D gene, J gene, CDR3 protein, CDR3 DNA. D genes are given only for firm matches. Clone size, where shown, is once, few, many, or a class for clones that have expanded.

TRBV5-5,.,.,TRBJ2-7,CASSLEGTLSYEQYF,TGTGCCAGCAGCTTGGAGGGGACACTCTCCTACGAGCAGTACTTC
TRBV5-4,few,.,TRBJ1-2,CASRQTGVYGYTF,TGTGCCAGCAGGCAGACAGGAGTCTATGGCTACACCTTC
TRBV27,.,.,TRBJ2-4,CASSLRGSPFPKNIQYF,TGTGCCAGCAGCCTCCGAGGGTCGCCCTTTCCCAAAAACATTCAGTACTTC
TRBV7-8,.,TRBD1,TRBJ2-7,CASSLVWDRTAYEQYF,TGTGCCAGCAGCTTGGTATGGGACAGAACTGCCTACGAGCAGTACTTC
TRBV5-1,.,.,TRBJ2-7,CASSFGFAPYEQYF,TGCGCCAGCAGCTTCGGGTTCGCCCCCTACGAGCAGTACTTC
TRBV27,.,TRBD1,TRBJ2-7,CASMEGTGSSYEQYF,TGTGCCAGCATGGAGGGGACAGGGAGCTCCTACGAGCAGTACTTC
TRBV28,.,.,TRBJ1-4,CASRLNSGTRNEKLFF,TGTGCCAGCAGACTAAATTCCGGGACAAGGAATGAAAAACTGTTTTTT
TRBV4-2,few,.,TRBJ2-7,CASSPPGAYSYEQYF,TGTGCCAGCAGCCCTCCTGGGGCCTACTCCTACGAGCAGTACTTC
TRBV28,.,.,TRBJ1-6,CASTSGAGNSPLHF,TGTGCCAGCACCTCTGGGGCCGGTAATTCACCCCTCCACTTT
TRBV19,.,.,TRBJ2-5,CASSITGTPQETQYF,TGTGCCAGTAGTATAACCGGGACTCCACAAGAGACCCAGTACTTC
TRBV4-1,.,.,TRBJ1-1,CASSQEPGNTEAFF,TGCGCCAGCAGCCAAGAGCCGGGGAACACTGAAGCTTTCTTT
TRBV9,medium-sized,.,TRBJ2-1,CASSVEQGGSYNEQFF,TGTGCCAGCAGCGTAGAGCAGGGCGGCTCCTACAATGAGCAGTTCTTC
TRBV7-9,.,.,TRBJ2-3,CASSTARAVVKDTQYF,TGTGCCAGCAGCACGGCCAGAGCGGTTGTAAAAGATACGCAGTATTTT
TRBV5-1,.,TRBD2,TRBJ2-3,CASSLESGGDVTDTQYF,TGCGCCAGCAGCTTGGAAAGCGGGGGGGACGTGACAGATACGCAGTATTTT
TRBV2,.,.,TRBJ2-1,CASSPGIYNEQFF,TGTGCCAGCAGTCCCGGGATCTACAATGAGCAGTTCTTC
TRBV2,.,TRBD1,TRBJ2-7,CASSEGRDRQQYF,TGTGCCAGCAGTGAGGGGCGGGACAGGCAGCAGTACTTC
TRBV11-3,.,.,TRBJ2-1,CASSSRSSNEQFF,TGTGCCAGCAGCTCAAGAAGTAGCAATGAGCAGTTCTTC
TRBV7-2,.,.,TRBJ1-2,CASSFGGLGYGYTF,TGTGCCAGCAGCTTCGGAGGGCTTGGCTATGGCTACACCTTC
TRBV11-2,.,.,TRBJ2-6,CASSPIQGAGANVLTF,TGTGCCAGCAGCCCAATACAGGGCGCTGGGGCCAACGTCCTGACTTTC
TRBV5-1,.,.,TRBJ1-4,CASSPSGGVEKLFF,TGCGCCAGCAGCCCATCGGGGGGCGTTGAAAAACTGTTTTTT
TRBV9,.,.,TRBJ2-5,CASSARGGETQYF,TGTGCCAGCAGCGCTAGGGGTGGCGAGACCCAGTACTTC
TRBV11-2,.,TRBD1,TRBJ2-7,CASSFEGTGVYEQYF,TGTGCCAGCAGCTTTGAGGGGACAGGGGTGTACGAGCAGTACTTC